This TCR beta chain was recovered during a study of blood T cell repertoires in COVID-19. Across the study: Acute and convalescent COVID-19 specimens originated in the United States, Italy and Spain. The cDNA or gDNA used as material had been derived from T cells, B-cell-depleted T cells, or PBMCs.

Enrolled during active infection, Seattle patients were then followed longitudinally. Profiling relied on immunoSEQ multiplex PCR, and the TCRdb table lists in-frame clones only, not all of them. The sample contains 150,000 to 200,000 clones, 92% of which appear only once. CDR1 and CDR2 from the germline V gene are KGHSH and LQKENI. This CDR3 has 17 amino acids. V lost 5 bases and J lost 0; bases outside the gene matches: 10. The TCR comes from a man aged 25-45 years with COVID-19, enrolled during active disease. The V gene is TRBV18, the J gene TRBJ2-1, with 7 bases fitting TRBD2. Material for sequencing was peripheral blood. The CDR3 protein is CASSSISGGLSYNEQFF. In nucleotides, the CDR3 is TGTGCCAGCTCATCAATCTCGGGGGGACTCTCCTACAATGAGCAGTTCTTC.